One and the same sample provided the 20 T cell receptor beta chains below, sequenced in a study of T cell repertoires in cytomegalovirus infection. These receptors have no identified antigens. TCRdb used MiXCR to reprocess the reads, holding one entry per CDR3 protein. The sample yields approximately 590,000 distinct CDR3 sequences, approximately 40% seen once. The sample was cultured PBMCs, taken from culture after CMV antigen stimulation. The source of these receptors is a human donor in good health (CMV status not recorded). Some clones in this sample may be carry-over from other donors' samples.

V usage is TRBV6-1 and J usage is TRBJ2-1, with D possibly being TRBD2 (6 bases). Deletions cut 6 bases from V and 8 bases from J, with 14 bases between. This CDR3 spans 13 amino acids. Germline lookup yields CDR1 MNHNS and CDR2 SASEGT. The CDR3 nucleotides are TGTGCCAGCAGGTCGGGACTGGTATATGAGCAGTTCTTC. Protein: CASRSGLVYEQFF.

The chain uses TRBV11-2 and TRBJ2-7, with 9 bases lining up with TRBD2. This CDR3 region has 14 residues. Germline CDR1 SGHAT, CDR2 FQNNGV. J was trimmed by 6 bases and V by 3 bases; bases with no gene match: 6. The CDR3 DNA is TGTGCCAGCAGCTTGTGGGGCGGGAGGGTCGAGCAGTACTTC. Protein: CASSLWGGRVEQYF.

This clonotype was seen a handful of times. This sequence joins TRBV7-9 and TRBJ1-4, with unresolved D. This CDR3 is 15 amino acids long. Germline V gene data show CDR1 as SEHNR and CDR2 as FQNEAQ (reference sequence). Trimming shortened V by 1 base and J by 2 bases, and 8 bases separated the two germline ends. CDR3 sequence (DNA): TGTGCCAGCAGCTTAGTTCAATCGACTAATGAAAAACTGTTTTTT. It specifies CASSLVQSTNEKLFF.

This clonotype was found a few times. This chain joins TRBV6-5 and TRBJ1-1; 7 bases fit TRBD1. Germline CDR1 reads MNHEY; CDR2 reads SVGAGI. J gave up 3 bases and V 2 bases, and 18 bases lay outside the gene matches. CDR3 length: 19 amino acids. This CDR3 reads CASSYHSPSDQGGDTEAFF. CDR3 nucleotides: TGTGCCAGCAGTTACCACTCGCCCTCCGATCAGGGGGGGGACACTGAAGCTTTCTTT.

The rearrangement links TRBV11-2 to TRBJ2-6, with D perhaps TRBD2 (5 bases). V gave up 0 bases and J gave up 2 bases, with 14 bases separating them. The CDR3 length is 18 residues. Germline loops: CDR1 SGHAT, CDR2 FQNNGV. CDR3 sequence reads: CASSLERVLSPGANVLTF. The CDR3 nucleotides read TGTGCCAGCAGCTTAGAGCGGGTCCTGAGCCCTGGGGCCAACGTCCTGACTTTC.

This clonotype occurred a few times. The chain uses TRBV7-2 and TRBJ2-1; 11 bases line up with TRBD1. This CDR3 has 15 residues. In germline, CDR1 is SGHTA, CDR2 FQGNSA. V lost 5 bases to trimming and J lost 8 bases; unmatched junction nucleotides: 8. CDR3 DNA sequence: TGTGCCAGCAGCGATTGGACAGGGGGCGCCTATGAGCAGTTCTTC. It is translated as CASSDWTGGAYEQFF.

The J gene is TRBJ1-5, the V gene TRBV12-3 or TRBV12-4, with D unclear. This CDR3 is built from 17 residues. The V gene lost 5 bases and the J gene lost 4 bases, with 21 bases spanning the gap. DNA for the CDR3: TGTGCCAGCAGTCAGACCGGGCCCCTGGATATGAATCAGCCCCAGCATTTT. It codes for CASSQTGPLDMNQPQHF.

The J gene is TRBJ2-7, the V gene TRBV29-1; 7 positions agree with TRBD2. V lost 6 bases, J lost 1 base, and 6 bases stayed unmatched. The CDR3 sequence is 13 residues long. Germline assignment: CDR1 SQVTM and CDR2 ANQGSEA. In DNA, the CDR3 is TGCAGCGTCAAGCGGGAACCTTCCTACGAGCAGTACTTC. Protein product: CSVKREPSYEQYF.

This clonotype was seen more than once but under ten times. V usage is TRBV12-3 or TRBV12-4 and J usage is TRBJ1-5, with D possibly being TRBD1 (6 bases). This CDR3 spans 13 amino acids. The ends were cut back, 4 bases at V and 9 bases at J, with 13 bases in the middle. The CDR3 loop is CASSWGGPGPQHF. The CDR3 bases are TGTGCCAGCAGTTGGGGGGGCCCCGGGCCCCAGCATTTT.

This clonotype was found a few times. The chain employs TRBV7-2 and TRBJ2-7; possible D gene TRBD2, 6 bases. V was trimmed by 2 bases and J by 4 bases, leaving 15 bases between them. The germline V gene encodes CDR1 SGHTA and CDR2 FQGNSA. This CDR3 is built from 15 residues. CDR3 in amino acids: CASSLTYGTYYEQYF. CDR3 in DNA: TGTGCCAGCAGCTTAACGTACGGGACTTATTACGAGCAGTACTTC.

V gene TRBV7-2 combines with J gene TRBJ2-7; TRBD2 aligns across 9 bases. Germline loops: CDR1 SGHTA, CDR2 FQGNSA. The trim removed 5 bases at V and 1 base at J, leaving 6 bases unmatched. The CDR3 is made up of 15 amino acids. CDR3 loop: CASSQTSGGSYEQYF. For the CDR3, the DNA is TGTGCCAGCAGCCAGACTAGCGGAGGATCCTACGAGCAGTACTTC.

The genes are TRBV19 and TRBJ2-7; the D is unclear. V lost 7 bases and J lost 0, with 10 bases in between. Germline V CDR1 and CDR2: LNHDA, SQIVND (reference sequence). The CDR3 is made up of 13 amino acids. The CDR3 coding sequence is TGTGCCAGTAACCCCTCCTACTCCTACGAGCAGTACTTC. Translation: CASNPSYSYEQYF.

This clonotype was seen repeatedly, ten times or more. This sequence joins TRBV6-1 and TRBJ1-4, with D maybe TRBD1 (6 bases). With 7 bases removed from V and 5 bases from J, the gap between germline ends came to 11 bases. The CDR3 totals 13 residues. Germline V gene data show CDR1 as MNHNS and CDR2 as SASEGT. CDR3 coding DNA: TGTGCCAGCAACAGGGCTTGGAATGAAAAACTGTTTTTT. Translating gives CASNRAWNEKLFF.

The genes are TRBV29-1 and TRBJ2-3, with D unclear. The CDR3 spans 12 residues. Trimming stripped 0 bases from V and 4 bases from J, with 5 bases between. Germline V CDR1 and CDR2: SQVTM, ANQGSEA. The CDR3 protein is CSVEDPADTQYF. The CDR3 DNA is TGCAGCGTTGAAGATCCTGCAGATACGCAGTATTTT.

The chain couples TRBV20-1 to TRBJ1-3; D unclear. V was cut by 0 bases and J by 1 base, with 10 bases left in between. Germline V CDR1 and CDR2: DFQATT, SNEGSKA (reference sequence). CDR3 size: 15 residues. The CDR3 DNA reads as TGCAGTGCTAGAGATGGAAGGTTATCTGGAAACACCATATATTTT. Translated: CSARDGRLSGNTIYF.

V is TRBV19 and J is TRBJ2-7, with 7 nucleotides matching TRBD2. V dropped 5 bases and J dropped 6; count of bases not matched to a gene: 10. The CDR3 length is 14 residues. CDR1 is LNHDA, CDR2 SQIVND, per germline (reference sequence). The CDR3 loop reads CASSPRTRRGEQYF. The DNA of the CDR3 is TGTGCCAGTAGTCCTCGGACTAGGCGAGGCGAGCAGTACTTC.

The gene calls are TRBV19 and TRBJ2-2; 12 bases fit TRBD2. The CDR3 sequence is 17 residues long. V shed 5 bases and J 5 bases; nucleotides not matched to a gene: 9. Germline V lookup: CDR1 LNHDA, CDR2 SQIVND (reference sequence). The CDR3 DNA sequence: TGTGCCAGTAGTCCGCCCCTAGCGGGGGGGCGAACCGGGGAGCTGTTTTTT. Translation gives CASSPPLAGGRTGELFF.

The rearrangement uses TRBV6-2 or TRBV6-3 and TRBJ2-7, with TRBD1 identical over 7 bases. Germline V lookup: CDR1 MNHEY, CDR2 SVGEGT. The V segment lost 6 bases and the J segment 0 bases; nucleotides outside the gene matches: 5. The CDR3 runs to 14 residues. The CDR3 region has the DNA TGTGCCAGCAGCCGGGACAGCTACTCCTACGAGCAGTACTTC. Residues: CASSRDSYSYEQYF.

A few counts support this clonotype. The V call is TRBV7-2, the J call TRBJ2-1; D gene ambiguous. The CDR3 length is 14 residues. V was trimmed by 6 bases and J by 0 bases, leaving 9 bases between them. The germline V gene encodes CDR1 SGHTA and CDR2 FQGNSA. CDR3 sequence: CASRPFASYNEQFF. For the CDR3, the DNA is TGTGCCAGCAGACCTTTTGCCTCCTACAATGAGCAGTTCTTC.

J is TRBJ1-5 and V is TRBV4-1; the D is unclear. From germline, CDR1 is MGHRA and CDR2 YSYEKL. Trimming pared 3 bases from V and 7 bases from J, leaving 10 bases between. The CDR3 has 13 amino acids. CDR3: CASSQVAGQPQHF. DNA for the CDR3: TGCGCCAGCAGCCAGGTCGCGGGGCAGCCCCAGCATTTT.